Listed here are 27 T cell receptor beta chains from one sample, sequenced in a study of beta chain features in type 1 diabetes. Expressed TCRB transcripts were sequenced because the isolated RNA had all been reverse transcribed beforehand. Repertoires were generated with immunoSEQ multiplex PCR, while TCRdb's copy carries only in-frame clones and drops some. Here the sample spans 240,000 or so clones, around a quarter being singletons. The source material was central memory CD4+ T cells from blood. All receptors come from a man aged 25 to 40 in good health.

The CDR3: CAWSPWGDSYGYTF. The CDR3 nucleotides read TGTGCCTGGAGCCCATGGGGGGACAGCTATGGCTACACCTTC. The chain is built from TRBV30 and TRBJ1-2, with 7 nucleotides matching TRBD1. With V trimmed by 3 bases and J by 4 bases, 8 bases remained unmatched. In germline, CDR1 is GTSNPN, CDR2 SVGIG (reference sequence). The CDR3 sequence is 14 residues long.

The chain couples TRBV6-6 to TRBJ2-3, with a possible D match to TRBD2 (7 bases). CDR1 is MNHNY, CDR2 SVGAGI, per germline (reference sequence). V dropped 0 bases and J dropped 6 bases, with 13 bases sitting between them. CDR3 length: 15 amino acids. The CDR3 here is CASSYSTRGRDTQYF. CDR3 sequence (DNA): TGTGCCAGCAGTTACTCAACGCGGGGGCGGGATACGCAGTATTTT.

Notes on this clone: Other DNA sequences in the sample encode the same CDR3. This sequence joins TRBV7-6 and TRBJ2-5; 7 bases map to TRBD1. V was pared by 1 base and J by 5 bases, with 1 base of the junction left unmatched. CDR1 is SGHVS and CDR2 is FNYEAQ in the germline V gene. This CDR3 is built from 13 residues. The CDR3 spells CASSLDRGETQYF. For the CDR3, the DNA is TGTGCCAGCAGCTTAGACAGGGGTGAGACCCAGTACTTC.

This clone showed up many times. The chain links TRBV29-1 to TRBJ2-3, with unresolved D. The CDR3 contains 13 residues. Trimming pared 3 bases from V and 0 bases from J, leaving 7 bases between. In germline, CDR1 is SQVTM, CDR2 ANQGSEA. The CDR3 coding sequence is TGCAGCGTTGATTCGACTAGCACAGATACGCAGTATTTT. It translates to CSVDSTSTDTQYF.

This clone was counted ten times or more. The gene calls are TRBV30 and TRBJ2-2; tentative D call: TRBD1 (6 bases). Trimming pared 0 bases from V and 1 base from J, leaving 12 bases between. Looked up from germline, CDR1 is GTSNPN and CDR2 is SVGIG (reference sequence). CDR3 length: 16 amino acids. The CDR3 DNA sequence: TGTGCCTGGAGTGTACGCGGCAGGGGGAACACCGGGGAGCTGTTTTTT. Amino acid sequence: CAWSVRGRGNTGELFF.

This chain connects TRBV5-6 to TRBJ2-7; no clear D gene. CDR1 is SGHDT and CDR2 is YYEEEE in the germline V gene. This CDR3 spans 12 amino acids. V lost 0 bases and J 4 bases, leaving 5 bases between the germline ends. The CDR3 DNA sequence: TGTGCCAGCAGCTTGGCCCTTTACGAGCAGTACTTC. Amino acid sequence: CASSLALYEQYF. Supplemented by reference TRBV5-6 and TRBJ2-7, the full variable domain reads DAGVTQSPTHLIKTRGQQVTLRCSPKSGHDTVSWYQQALGQGPQFIFQYYEEEERQRGNFPDRFSGHQFPNYSSELNVNALLLGDSALYLCASSLALYEQYFGPGTRLTVT.

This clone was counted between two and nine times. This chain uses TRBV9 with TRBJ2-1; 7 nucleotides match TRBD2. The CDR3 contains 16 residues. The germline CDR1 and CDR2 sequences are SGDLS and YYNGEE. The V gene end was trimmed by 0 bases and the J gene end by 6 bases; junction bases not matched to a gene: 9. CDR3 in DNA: TGTGCCAGCAGCGTAGCAGGCGGGAGTAAGGGCAATGAGCAGTTCTTC. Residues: CASSVAGGSKGNEQFF.

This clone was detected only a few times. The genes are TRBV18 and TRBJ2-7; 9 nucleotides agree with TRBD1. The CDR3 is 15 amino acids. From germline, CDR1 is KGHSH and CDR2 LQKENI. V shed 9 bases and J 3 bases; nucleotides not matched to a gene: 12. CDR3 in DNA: TGTGCCAGGGATTCTACAGGGGGCAATCGCTACGAGCAGTACTTC. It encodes CARDSTGGNRYEQYF.

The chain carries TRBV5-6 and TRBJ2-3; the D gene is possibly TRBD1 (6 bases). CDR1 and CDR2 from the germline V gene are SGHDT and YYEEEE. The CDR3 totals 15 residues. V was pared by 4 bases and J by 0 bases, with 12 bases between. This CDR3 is CASSTGTISTDTQYF. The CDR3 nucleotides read TGTGCCAGCAGCACCGGGACAATAAGCACAGATACGCAGTATTTT.

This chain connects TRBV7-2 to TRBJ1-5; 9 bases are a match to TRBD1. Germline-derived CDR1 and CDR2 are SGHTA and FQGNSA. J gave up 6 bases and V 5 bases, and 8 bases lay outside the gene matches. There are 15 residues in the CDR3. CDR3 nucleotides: TGTGCCAGCAGCCCCCTCATGGGACAGGGTCAGCCCCAGCATTTT. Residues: CASSPLMGQGQPQHF.

The CDR3 loop is CASSSNTANTEAFF. CDR3 bases: TGCGCCAGCAGCTCGAATACAGCGAACACTGAAGCTTTCTTT. This chain links TRBV5-1 with TRBJ1-1; D is unclear. The CDR3 contains 14 residues. V was shortened by 3 bases and J by 1 base, with 10 bases between the two germline ends. The germline CDR1 and CDR2 sequences are SGHRS and YFSETQ.

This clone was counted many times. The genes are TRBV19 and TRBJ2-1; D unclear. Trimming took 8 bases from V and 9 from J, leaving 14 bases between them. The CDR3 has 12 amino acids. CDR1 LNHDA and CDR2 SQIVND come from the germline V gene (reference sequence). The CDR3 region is CASAPSVGEQFF. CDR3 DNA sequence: TGTGCCAGTGCGCCCAGCGTGGGTGAGCAGTTCTTC.

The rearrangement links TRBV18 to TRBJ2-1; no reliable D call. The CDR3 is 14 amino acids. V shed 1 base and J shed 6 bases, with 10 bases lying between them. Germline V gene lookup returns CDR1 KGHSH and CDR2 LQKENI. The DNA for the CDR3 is TGTGCCAGCTCACCACTCCAGTTGGGCAATGAGCAGTTCTTC. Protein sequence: CASSPLQLGNEQFF.

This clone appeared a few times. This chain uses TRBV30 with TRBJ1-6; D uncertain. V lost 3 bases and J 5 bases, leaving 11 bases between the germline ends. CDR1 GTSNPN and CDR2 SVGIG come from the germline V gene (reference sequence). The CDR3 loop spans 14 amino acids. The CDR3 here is CAWSVGSNNSPLHF. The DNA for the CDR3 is TGTGCCTGGAGCGTGGGGTCGAATAATTCACCCCTCCACTTT.

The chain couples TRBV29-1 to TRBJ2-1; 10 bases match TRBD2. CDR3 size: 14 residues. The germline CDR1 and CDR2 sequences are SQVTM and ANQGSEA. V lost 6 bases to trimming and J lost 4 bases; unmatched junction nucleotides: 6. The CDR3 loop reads CSVWTSGAYNEQFF. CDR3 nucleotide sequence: TGCAGCGTCTGGACTAGCGGAGCTTACAATGAGCAGTTCTTC.

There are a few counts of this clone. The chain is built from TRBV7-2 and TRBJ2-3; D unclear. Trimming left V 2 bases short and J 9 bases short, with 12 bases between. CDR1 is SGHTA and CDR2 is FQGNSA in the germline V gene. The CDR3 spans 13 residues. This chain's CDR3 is CASSLPPTETQYF. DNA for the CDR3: TGTGCCAGCAGCTTACCTCCGACCGAGACGCAGTATTTT.

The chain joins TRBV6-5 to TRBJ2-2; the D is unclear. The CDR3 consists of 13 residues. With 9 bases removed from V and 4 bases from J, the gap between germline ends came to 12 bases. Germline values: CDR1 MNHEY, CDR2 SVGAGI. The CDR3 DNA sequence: TGTGCCAGTAAGAATACGGTCACCGGGGAGCTGTTTTTT. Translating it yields CASKNTVTGELFF.

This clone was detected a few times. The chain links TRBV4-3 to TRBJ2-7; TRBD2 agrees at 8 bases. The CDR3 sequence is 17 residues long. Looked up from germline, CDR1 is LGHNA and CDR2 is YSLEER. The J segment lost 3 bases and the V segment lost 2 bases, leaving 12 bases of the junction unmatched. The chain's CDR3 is CASSQTGLAGEFYEQYF. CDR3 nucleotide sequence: TGCGCCAGCAGCCAAACAGGGCTAGCGGGTGAGTTCTACGAGCAGTACTTC.

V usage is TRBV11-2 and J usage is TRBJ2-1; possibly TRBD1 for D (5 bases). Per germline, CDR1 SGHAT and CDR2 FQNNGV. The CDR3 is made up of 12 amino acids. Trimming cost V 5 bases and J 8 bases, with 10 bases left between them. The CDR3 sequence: CASSLTGYEQFF. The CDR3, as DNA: TGTGCCAGCAGCCTCACAGGCTATGAGCAGTTCTTC.

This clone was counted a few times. The CDR3 loop is CASSLAAPAEGQYF. In DNA form, the CDR3 reads TGTGCCAGCAGCTTAGCGGCCCCAGCCGAGGGGCAGTACTTC. The chain combines TRBV7-9 with TRBJ2-7; D is possibly TRBD2 (5 bases). V shed 0 bases and J shed 9 bases, with 15 bases lying between them. The CDR3 runs 14 residues. Germline assignment: CDR1 SEHNR and CDR2 FQNEAQ (reference sequence).

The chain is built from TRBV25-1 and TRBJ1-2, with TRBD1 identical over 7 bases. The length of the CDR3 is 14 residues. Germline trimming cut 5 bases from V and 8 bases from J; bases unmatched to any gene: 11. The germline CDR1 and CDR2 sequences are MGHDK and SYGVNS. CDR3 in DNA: TGTGCCAGCAGTCACAGGGGACAAGGGTCCGGCTACACCTTC. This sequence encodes CASSHRGQGSGYTF.

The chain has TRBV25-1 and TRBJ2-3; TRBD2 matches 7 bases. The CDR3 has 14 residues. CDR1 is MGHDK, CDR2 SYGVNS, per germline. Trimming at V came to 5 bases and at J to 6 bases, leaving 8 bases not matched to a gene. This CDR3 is CASSLAGREDTQYF. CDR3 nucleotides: TGTGCCAGCAGTTTAGCGGGTCGAGAGGATACGCAGTATTTT.

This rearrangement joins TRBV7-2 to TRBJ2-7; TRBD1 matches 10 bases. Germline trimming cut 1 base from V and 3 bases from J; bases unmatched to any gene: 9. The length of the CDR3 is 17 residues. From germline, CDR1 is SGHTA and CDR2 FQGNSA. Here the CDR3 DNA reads TGTGCCAGCAGCTTAGATGGCCCGACAGGGGGCTTCTACGAGCAGTACTTC. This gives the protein CASSLDGPTGGFYEQYF.

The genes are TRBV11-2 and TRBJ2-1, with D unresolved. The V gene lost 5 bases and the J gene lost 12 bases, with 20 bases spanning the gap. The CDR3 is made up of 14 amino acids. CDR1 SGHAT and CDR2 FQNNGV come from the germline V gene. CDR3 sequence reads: CASSPEKILGMQFF. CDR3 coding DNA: TGTGCCAGCAGCCCAGAAAAGATATTGGGGATGCAGTTCTTC.

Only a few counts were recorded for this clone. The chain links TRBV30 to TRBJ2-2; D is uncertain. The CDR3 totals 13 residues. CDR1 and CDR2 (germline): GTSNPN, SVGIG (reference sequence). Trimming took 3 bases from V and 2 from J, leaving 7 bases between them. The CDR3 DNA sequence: TGTGCCTGGAGGGAGCACAACACCGGGGAGCTGTTTTTT. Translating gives CAWREHNTGELFF.

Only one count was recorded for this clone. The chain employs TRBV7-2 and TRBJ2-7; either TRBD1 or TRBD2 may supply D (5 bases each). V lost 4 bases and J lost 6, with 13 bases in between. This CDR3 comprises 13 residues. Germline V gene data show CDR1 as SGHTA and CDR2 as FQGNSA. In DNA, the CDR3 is TGTGCCAGCAGCTCGGGGACCCCGGGCGAGCAGTACTTC. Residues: CASSSGTPGEQYF.

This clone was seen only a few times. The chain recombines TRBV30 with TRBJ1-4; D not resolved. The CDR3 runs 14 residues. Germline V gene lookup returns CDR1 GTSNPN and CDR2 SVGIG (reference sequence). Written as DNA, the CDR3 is TGTGCTGCCAAAATGAGCTCGACTAATGAAAAACTGTTTTTT. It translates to CAAKMSSTNEKLFF.